This TCR beta chain is from a study of post-analysis software for immune sequencing data. As for this clonotype: Its antigen is not identified. Given a far larger clone just one base away, this is likely a sequencing read error.

V was shortened by 1 base and J by 1 base, with 11 bases between the two germline ends. The germline gives CDR1 SGHVS, CDR2 FQNEAQ. This CDR3 comprises 15 residues. Study conclusions and caveats: Four or five TRBV segments were more frequent in patients than controls; TRBV5-6, TRBV5-1 and TRBV20-1 belonged to this group. Significantly lower normalized Chao1 diversity was found in patients with multiple sclerosis relative to controls. By F measure, strong co-clustering occurred among samples prepared in the same batch.

Built from TCR beta cDNA, the libraries had unique molecular identifiers in them. Yield was roughly 500,000 cDNA molecules from roughly 0.93 to 9.6 million T cells. MiXCR, run by TCRdb on the PCR reads, gives a single entry per CDR3 protein. The sample records around 200,000 distinct CDR3 sequences, about 30% being singletons. The rearrangement uses TRBV7-8 and TRBJ2-7; the D gene is possibly TRBD2 (5 bases). This sequence was found in a girl aged 2-17 years with multiple sclerosis. The specimen sequenced was blood. For the CDR3, the DNA is TGTGCCAGCAGCTTAGTTGGCGGGCCTTCCTACGAGCAGTACTTC. As protein: CASSLVGGPSYEQYF. The complete variable domain, with remaining parts taken from reference TRBV7-8 and TRBJ2-7, reads GAGVSQSPRYKVAKRGQDVALRCDPISGHVSLFWYQQALGQGPEFLTYFQNEAQLDKSGLPSDRFFAERPEGSVSTLKIQRTQQEDSAVYLCASSLVGGPSYEQYFGPGTRLTVT.